This TCR beta chain emerged from a study of technical replicates of blood from four donors. This clone is a singleton in its sample. TCRdb's copy holds only in-frame clones and misses some; the assay was immunoSEQ multiplex PCR. The sample has more than 70,000 clones; around 96% are singletons. The V end was cut by 2 bases, the J end by 7 bases, with 15 bases between. Germline V gives CDR1 SEHNR, CDR2 FQNEAQ (reference sequence). The CDR3 has 15 amino acids. Sequenced: T cells isolated from PBMCs. The TCR sequence derives from a human donor in good health. V gene TRBV7-9 combines with J gene TRBJ2-1; the D gene is possibly TRBD1 (6 bases). In DNA form, the CDR3 reads TGTGCCAGCAGCTTATCCGGGACAAGCAATAATGAGCAGTTCTTC. The encoded protein is CASSLSGTSNNEQFF. Filled out from reference TRBV7-9 and TRBJ2-1, the complete variable domain reads DTGVSQNPRHKITKRGQNVTFRCDPISEHNRLYWYRQTLGQGPEFLTYFQNEAQLEKSRLLSDRFSAERPKGSFSTLEIQRTEQGDSAMYLCASSLSGTSNNEQFFGPGTRLTVL.